This T cell receptor (beta chain) comes out of a study of Graves' ophthalmopathy and Graves' hyperthyroidism. CDR3 length: 13 amino acids. Germline V gene sequence: CDR1 DFQATT, CDR2 SNEGSKA (reference sequence). Trimming pared 6 bases from V and 1 base from J, leaving 12 bases between. RNA transcripts were the template, and TCR beta CDR3 regions were amplified from them. HTBI primers were employed in first-round RT-PCR, then a second-round multiplex PCR followed. TCRdb independently ran MiXCR on the multiplex PCR reads; one entry per CDR3 protein. Found here are some 750,000 distinct CDR3 sequences, 40% of them singletons; the top ten hold approximately 43%.

The rearrangement uses TRBV20-1 and TRBJ1-1; D may be TRBD1 (6 bases). The clonotype originates from an adult man with Graves' ophthalmopathy. The material sequenced was peripheral blood. In DNA form, the CDR3 reads TGCAGTGCCGGACCGACAGGGAACACTGAAGCTTTCTTT. The encoded protein is CSAGPTGNTEAFF.